This T cell receptor (beta chain) appears in the sequencing data of a study of T cell responses to AZD1222 COVID-19 vaccine (dated by TCRdb to 2020 to 2022). Turning to the overall study: TCR sequencing covered roughly 230 trial participants: 200 to 210 given two doses of AZD1222 and approximately 26 given two doses of MenACWY control vaccine. Trial participants were enrolled into age subgroups of 18-55, 56-69 and 70-plus years, which contained 148, 28 and 57 TCR-sequenced participants, respectively. Paper-wide results and their limitations: Because no day 14 peak-response samples were available, the repertoires could be characterized only after the peak T cell response. Nearly half of unique spike-specific TCRs reportedly recognized epitopes outside regions mutated in the B.1.351 and B.1.1.7 variants. After two AZD1222 doses, spike-specific TCR breadth and depth were significantly higher than at day 0 and than in MenACWY recipients. In the small 56-69-year group, the increase in depth fell short of significance, most likely because of low power. Participants were mostly white British and included more females than males, and it was suggested by the authors that clonal diversity may have been underestimated. CD4 TCRs associated with the vaccine covered the entire spike protein, and the dominant responses were in regions 160-218 and 743-854. Only five to seven AZD1222 recipients were SARS-CoV-2 seropositive at baseline, limiting conclusions about previously exposed vaccinees.

Reading the label with the study, this specimen's time point is: about 28 days (+/-7) after the second vaccine dose. Because spike-specific TCR depth and breadth did not differ between the two schedules, AZD1222 recipients who got a second dose at roughly 4 weeks were pooled with those who got a second dose at roughly 12 weeks. Vaccinee samples were obtained from the UK trials COV001 and COV002, which included a single-blind randomized controlled phase 2/3 trial of AZD1222 (ChAdOx1 nCoV-19) in healthy adults. Trial participant PBMC samples were collected at day 0 and day 28 after the second dose for TCRbeta chain sequencing. Comment on this clone: Its recognized antigen is unknown. One base away there is no much larger clone; base qualities are not given.

Looking up the germline V gene yields CDR1 MRHNA and CDR2 SNTAGT. Trimming at the junction amounts to 0 bases on V and 3 bases on J, and the germline ends lie 9 bases apart. Including the terminal cysteine and phenylalanine, the CDR3 comprises 14 residues. The kept DNA is CDR3 alone, 42 bases in frame from the first base. The CDR3 regions of human TCRbeta chains were analyzed by immunosequencing. The authors' analysis ran thus. TCRs in the repertoires were compared against a reference library of SARS-CoV-2-specific TCRs that had been generated with the MIRA antigen-specificity platform. Breadth was defined as the fraction of unique TCRs that were SARS-CoV-2-associated, and depth was defined as the fraction of total T cells that were SARS-CoV-2-associated. Using the MIRA data, every spike-specific TCR was mapped to the spike region that the TCR reacted to and assigned to either a CD4 or a CD8 class. Log10-transformed breadth and depth values were compared by one-way ANOVA with Sidak's multiple comparisons tests. What TCRdb holds here is the immuneACCESS table cut down to in-frame rearrangements. Part of the clones is not present; checked against another copy, under half of the missing clones reflect an unresolved V gene, and the others are unexplained. That table is the source of V, J and clone size, and D and trimming were worked out from the DNA. This sample is represented by roughly 200,000 clones; roughly 90% of them were singletons. 3% to 3.5% of the sample is taken by the ten largest.

This clonotype was obtained from an adult who received the AZD1222 COVID-19 vaccine. The V and J segments used are TRBV6-4 and TRBJ2-7; the D gene cannot be resolved reliably. The sequences come from peripheral blood, collected 28 days after the second AZD1222 dose. The DNA sequence is given as TGTGCCAGCAGTGACTCTGCTAGAAGCTACGAGCAGTACTTC. Its amino acids are CASSDSARSYEQYF.